This T cell receptor beta chain was recorded in a study of OX40 agonist ivuxolimab in advanced cancers. Study-wide context: With ivuxolimab, an agonistic anti-OX40 (CD134) antibody, patients were treated. Across the patients, intravenous ivuxolimab was delivered every 2 weeks at 0.01 to 10 mg/kg.

About this clone: What it binds is not known.

V was pared by 6 bases and J by 6 bases, with 13 bases of the junction left unmatched. The germline V gene encodes CDR1 WNHNN and CDR2 SYGVQD (reference sequence). This CDR3 has 16 residues. Here immunoSEQ multiplex PCR was the method, and the copy in TCRdb shows in-frame clones only, minus some. The profile covers about 26,000 clones, with approximately 86% appearing a single time and around 27% taken by the ten largest. Broader study findings: There were, on average, more expanded clones in CD8+ T cells than in CD4+.

V gene TRBV10-1 combines with J gene TRBJ2-3; 9 bases agree with TRBD1. The source was CD4+ or CD8+ T cells sorted from blood, collected in a trial of the OX40 agonist ivuxolimab. The receptor comes from an adult with an advanced solid tumor such as melanoma, head and neck, liver or kidney cancer. In DNA form, the CDR3 reads TGCGCCAGCAGGGTCACCGGGACAGGGTCCTCGGATACGCAGTATTTT. Protein sequence: CASRVTGTGSSDTQYF.